This is a list of T cell receptor beta chains from one sample in a study of shared T cell receptors in the human thymus. The table came from immunoSEQ multiplex PCR; TCRdb's copy has only in-frame clones and leaves some out. The sample includes approximately 730,000 clones, roughly 88% of them seen just once. The sample was also reused in another study, on human thymus T cells.

The sequencing input was thymocytes. These receptor sequences come from a girl less than two years old with a congenital heart defect. Both conserved end residues are part of each CDR3.

v_call,j_call,cdr3_aa
TRBV7-2,TRBJ2-2,CASSLRPREGAGELFF
TRBV14,TRBJ2-5,CASSQEGPGGPGETQYF
TRBV4-3,TRBJ2-3,CASSQTLGTSGGAGFTDTQYF
TRBV15,TRBJ2-4,CATSRETVVAKNIQYF
TRBV28,TRBJ1-1,CASRPQVNTEAFF
TRBV19,TRBJ2-5,CASSAAGRGAQETQYF
TRBV6-1,TRBJ1-6,CASSASGQGMNSPLHF
TRBV4-1,TRBJ1-1,CASSQGFGRDTEAFF
TRBV6-5,TRBJ2-5,CASSYRTSVTETQYF
TRBV5-6,TRBJ1-2,CASSLAPDRGVYGYTF
TRBV28,TRBJ1-6,CASSEPTRDRDSPLHF
TRBV5-4,TRBJ1-1,CASSLECTGCEGLNTEAFF
TRBV18,TRBJ1-1,CASSPTTGGMLNTEAFF
TRBV5-1,TRBJ2-2,CASKGQGESGELFF
TRBV13,TRBJ2-7,CASSLMGSGTGIYEQYF
TRBV9,TRBJ1-4,CASNRGGTAEKLFF
TRBV27,TRBJ1-1,CASSPRRRGQTHMNTEAFF
TRBV12-5,TRBJ2-4,CASGLCRDRGNIQYF
TRBV27,TRBJ1-6,CATSRDSNFSPLHF
TRBV2,TRBJ1-1,CATSGGEGTEAFF
TRBV7-2,TRBJ2-7,CASSFRSYEQYF
TRBV6-5,TRBJ1-2,CASSYSTANGYTF
TRBV5-1,TRBJ1-1,CASSSEHLNTEAFF
TRBV4-3,TRBJ1-2,CASSQDRLNPGSYGYTF
TRBV6-5,TRBJ1-2,CASSAHRGRTHTF
TRBV7-9,TRBJ2-1,CASSLDRISDNEQFF